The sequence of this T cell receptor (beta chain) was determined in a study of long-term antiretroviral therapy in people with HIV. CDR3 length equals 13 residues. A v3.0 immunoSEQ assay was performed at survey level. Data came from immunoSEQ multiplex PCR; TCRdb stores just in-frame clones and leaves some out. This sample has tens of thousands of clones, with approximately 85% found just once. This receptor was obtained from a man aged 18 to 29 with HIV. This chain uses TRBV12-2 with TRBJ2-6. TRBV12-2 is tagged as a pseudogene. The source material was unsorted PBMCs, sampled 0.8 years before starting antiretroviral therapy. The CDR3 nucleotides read TGTGGAAAGGGAAGGTTTGGGGCCAACGTCCTGACTTTC. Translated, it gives CGKGRFGANVLTF.